The 27 T cell receptor beta chains in this list originate from one sample, sequenced in a study of read filtering for tumor transcriptome and immune sequencing. From about 400 ng of RNA, a library with molecular barcoded alpha/delta and beta/gamma adaptors was made. MiXCR, applied by TCRdb to the reads, yields one record per CDR3 protein. The sample has roughly 69,000 distinct CDR3 sequences, around 13% seen once; the top ten hold approximately 50%. Specimen: a population of CD138-negative cells sorted from bone marrow. All receptors come from a donor at least 40 years old with multiple myeloma.

As regards this clonotype: A single base separates this from a much larger clone, so it may be a read error. This chain connects TRBV4-3 to TRBJ2-3, with a weak D call TRBD2 (5 bases). CDR1 LGHNA and CDR2 YSLEER come from the germline V gene. This CDR3 contains 16 residues. The CDR3 region has the DNA TGCGCCAGCAGCCAACTTGGGTTAGGACTCACAGATACGCGGTGTTTT. This gives the protein CASSQLGLGLTDTRCF.

This clonotype has a count of ten or more. V is TRBV10-1 and J is TRBJ2-1; 10 bases agree with TRBD2. The CDR3 loop spans 14 amino acids. Per the germline V gene, CDR1 is WNHNN and CDR2 is SYGVQD (reference sequence). Losses at the gene ends were 8 bases for V and 5 bases for J; bases not matched to a gene: 6. The CDR3 nucleotides are TGCGCCAGCTCCCTAGCGGGAGTTGACAATGAGCAGTTCTTC. This gives the protein CASSLAGVDNEQFF.

This clonotype occurred many times. The genes are TRBV27 and TRBJ2-1; 10 bases are shared with TRBD2. The CDR3 length is 17 residues. The germline gives CDR1 MNHEY, CDR2 SMNVEV (reference sequence). The trim removed 3 bases at V and 0 bases at J, leaving 5 bases unmatched. CDR3 DNA sequence: TGTGCCAGCAGTTTCTCAGCGGGAGGGGCCTCCTACAATGAGCAGTTCTTC. The encoded protein is CASSFSAGGASYNEQFF.

The table lists this clonotype with a few counts. A much larger clone is a single base away; this may be a read error. The chain joins TRBV29-1 to TRBJ2-1; D might be TRBD1 or TRBD2, each matching 5 bases. This CDR3 contains 13 residues. Per the germline V gene, CDR1 is SQVTM and CDR2 is ANQGSEA. For the CDR3, the DNA is TGCAACGTGGGGGTTACAAGTTACAATGAGCAGTTCTTC. Its translation: CNVGVTSYNEQFF.

Ten or more counts support this clonotype. The chain employs TRBV4-1 and TRBJ2-1, with D possibly matching TRBD2 (5 bases). The CDR3 extends over 12 amino acids. Germline CDR1 MGHRA, CDR2 YSYEKL. Trimming cost V 2 bases and J 12 bases, with 11 bases left between them. In DNA, the CDR3 is TGCGCCAGCAGCCAACAGGCGGGCGGGCAGTTCTTC. Translated, it gives CASSQQAGGQFF.

Concerning this clonotype: This CDR3 fails to terminate in the conserved phenylalanine or tryptophan, so it likely reflects a read error. The chain joins TRBV29-1 to TRBJ2-7; D possibly corresponds to TRBD2 (6 bases). Trimming cost V 4 bases and J 2 bases, with 12 bases left between them. The V gene's germline CDR1 is SQVTM and CDR2 ANQGSEA. This CDR3 has 13 residues. CDR3 residues: CSVVVGGPYEQYL. CDR3 coding DNA: TGCAGCGTTGTAGTGGGGGGTCCCTACGAGCAGTACCTC.

This clonotype appeared many times. V gene TRBV7-9 combines with J gene TRBJ2-1, with 11 bases aligning to TRBD2. CDR1 and CDR2 (germline): SEHNR, FQNEAQ (reference sequence). Trimming at V came to 3 bases and at J to 9 bases, leaving 10 bases not matched to a gene. This CDR3 spans 16 amino acids. CDR3 sequence reads: CASSFLPVAGGREQFF. The CDR3 DNA reads as TGTGCCAGCAGCTTCCTGCCCGTAGCGGGAGGGCGTGAGCAGTTCTTC.

The chain has TRBV10-1 and TRBJ2-1, with 7 bases identical to TRBD2. The germline V gene has CDR1 WNHNN and CDR2 SYGVQD (reference sequence). Trimming removed 3 bases from V and 5 bases from J; junction bases left unmatched: 4. This CDR3 contains 14 residues. The CDR3 nucleotides are TGCGCCAGCAGTGAAAGCGGGGTTAACAATGAGCAGTTCTTC. As protein: CASSESGVNNEQFF.

The chain employs TRBV7-9 and TRBJ2-3, with D perhaps TRBD2 (5 bases). Germline CDR1 reads SEHNR; CDR2 reads FQNEAQ (reference sequence). Trimming pared 7 bases from V and 0 bases from J, leaving 11 bases between. CDR3 length: 14 amino acids. The CDR3 DNA sequence: TGTGCCAGCACCGTAGCGACGAGCACAGATACGCAGTATTTT. Protein sequence: CASTVATSTDTQYF.

There are a few counts of this clonotype. The V and J genes are TRBV14 and TRBJ2-7; D possibly uses TRBD1 or TRBD2 (5 bases each). The germline CDR1 and CDR2 sequences are SGHDN and FVKESK. The CDR3 covers 15 residues. V lost 1 base, J lost 7 bases, and 17 bases lay in between. CDR3 DNA sequence: TGTGCCAGCAGCCAAGTAGAAGGGGAGCCAGGGGAGCAGTACTTC. It translates to CASSQVEGEPGEQYF.

This clonotype was observed many times. The rearrangement links TRBV12-3 or TRBV12-4 to TRBJ1-1; no definite D call. The V gene lost 5 bases and the J gene lost 7 bases, with 14 bases spanning the gap. The CDR3 covers 13 residues. In DNA, the CDR3 is TGTGCCAGCAGTGCCACACAGAGAAGTGAAGCTTTCTTT. The encoded protein is CASSATQRSEAFF.

This clonotype showed up many times. The germline gene is not matched at one end of the junction; a read error may be the cause. The J gene is TRBJ2-1, the V gene TRBV7-7; 12 nucleotides align to TRBD1. The CDR3 extends over 16 amino acids. Germline CDR1 is SSHAT and CDR2 is FNYEAQ (reference sequence). The CDR3 here is CASSLAGTGGLDEQFF. CDR3 coding DNA: TGTGCTAGCAGCTTAGCCGGGACAGGGGGCCTCGATGAGCAGTTCTTC.

This clonotype was observed once. A read error is possible here, since a much larger clone lies one base away. V gene TRBV12-5 combines with J gene TRBJ2-2; 11 bases fit TRBD2. There are 18 residues in the CDR3. The germline V gene encodes CDR1 LGHNT and CDR2 FRNRAP. The CDR3 loop is CASGQTRLAGLWTGEPFF. The CDR3 region has the DNA TGTGCTAGTGGTCAGACCCGACTAGCGGGATTATGGACCGGGGAGCCGTTTTTT.

This clonotype was counted a few times. The rearrangement uses TRBV27 and TRBJ1-1; a possible D gene is TRBD1 (5 bases). The CDR3 totals 15 residues. CDR1 is MNHEY, CDR2 SMNVEV, per germline (reference sequence). Trimming left V 6 bases short and J 4 bases short, with 18 bases between. The CDR3 region is CASSPSLGTLTEAFF. The CDR3 coding sequence is TGTGCCAGCAGCCCATCCCTCGGGACCCTCACTGAAGCTTTCTTT.

In this sample, this clonotype turned up a few times. The chain recombines TRBV9 with TRBJ1-3; possibly TRBD1 for D (5 bases). The length of the CDR3 is 14 residues. V was clipped by 2 bases and J by 4 bases, with 10 bases between them. Germline CDR1 SGDLS, CDR2 YYNGEE. The CDR3 region has the DNA TGTGCCAGCAGCGTCGCGGGGCGAGGAAACACCATATATTTT. It specifies CASSVAGRGNTIYF.

This clonotype was seen repeatedly, ten times or more. The V and J genes are TRBV20-1 and TRBJ2-3; D is unclear. Per the germline V gene, CDR1 is DFQATT and CDR2 is SNEGSKA (reference sequence). The CDR3 consists of 13 residues. Trimming removed 3 bases from V and 2 bases from J, with 9 bases in between. This CDR3 is CSARAPYTDTQYF. The CDR3 DNA reads as TGCAGTGCTAGGGCCCCATACACAGATACGCAGTATTTT.

This clonotype was counted at least ten times. The chain links TRBV28 to TRBJ2-5, with D uncertain. Germline V gives CDR1 MDHEN, CDR2 SYDVKM. This CDR3 region has 14 residues. Trimming shortened V by 2 bases and J by 0 bases, and 7 bases separated the two germline ends. The CDR3 DNA reads as TGTGCCAGCAGTTTAGTGGGGTACCAAGAGACCCAGTACTTC. It specifies CASSLVGYQETQYF.

This clonotype was counted ten times or more. The chain combines TRBV29-1 with TRBJ2-1, with 12 bases fitting TRBD2. With V trimmed by 6 bases and J by 7 bases, 13 bases remained unmatched. This CDR3 contains 16 residues. Germline values: CDR1 SQVTM, CDR2 ANQGSEA. The CDR3 region is CSVGWSGGTSGNEQFF. The DNA of the CDR3 is TGCAGCGTCGGATGGAGCGGCGGGACTAGCGGGAATGAGCAGTTCTTC.

This clonotype was picked up many times. The CDR3 DNA reads as TGTGCCAGCAGTTCACCCGGACTAAGAAGCTCCTACGAGCAGTACTTC. Its translation is CASSSPGLRSSYEQYF. This rearrangement joins TRBV28 to TRBJ2-7; a weak D match, TRBD2 (6 bases). This CDR3 has 16 residues. V was trimmed by 4 bases and J by 0 bases, leaving 16 bases between them. Germline assignment: CDR1 MDHEN and CDR2 SYDVKM.

This clonotype was counted many times. This chain uses TRBV7-3 with TRBJ2-1; D might be TRBD2 (6 bases). Trimming took 1 base from V and 8 from J, leaving 15 bases between them. Germline CDR1 is SGHTA and CDR2 is FQGTGA. There are 15 residues in the CDR3. CDR3 DNA: TGTGCCAGCAGCTTAAATCCGGGAGTAGTCGATGAGCAGTTCTTC. Residues: CASSLNPGVVDEQFF.

As for this clonotype: With a much larger clone just one base away, this may be a read error. V is TRBV6-4 and J is TRBJ2-3, with a possible D match to TRBD1 (5 bases). The CDR3 length is 13 residues. Germline V gene sequence: CDR1 MRHNA, CDR2 SNTAGT. Trimming shortened V by 3 bases and J by 3 bases, and 7 bases separated the two germline ends. The CDR3 is CASSEGDTDTQYF. The CDR3 coding sequence is TGTGCCAGCAGTGAAGGGGATACAGATACGCAGTATTTT.

This clonotype was seen at least ten times. This chain joins TRBV28 and TRBJ1-1; D unclear. Between the trimmed V and J ends, which lost 6 bases and 10 bases, there was a span of 12 bases. The CDR3 totals 11 residues. Germline V gene lookup returns CDR1 MDHEN and CDR2 SYDVKM. The DNA of the CDR3 is TGTGCCAGCAGCCTCCGGAGGGCAGCTTTCTTT. Encoded protein: CASSLRRAAFF.

Ten or more counts support this clonotype. The rearrangement links TRBV27 to TRBJ2-1, with 7 nucleotides matching TRBD2. CDR3 length: 15 residues. The V and J ends lost 4 bases and 0 bases, in that order; junction bases with no gene match: 3. CDR1 is MNHEY and CDR2 is SMNVEV in the germline V gene (reference sequence). CDR3 protein: CASSSSGLSYNEQFF. The DNA for the CDR3 is TGTGCCAGCAGTTCTAGCGGCCTCTCCTACAATGAGCAGTTCTTC.

Ten or more counts support this clonotype. The chain couples TRBV20-1 to TRBJ2-3; D ambiguous. Germline V CDR1 and CDR2: DFQATT, SNEGSKA (reference sequence). V lost 4 bases and J 0 bases, leaving 20 bases between the germline ends. The CDR3 covers 17 residues. The CDR3 here is CSANPTWSATSTDTQYF. CDR3 coding DNA: TGCAGTGCTAACCCCACTTGGAGCGCAACTAGCACAGATACGCAGTATTTT.

This clonotype was seen only a few times. This sequence joins TRBV6-1 and TRBJ1-1; D uncertain. V was shortened by 2 bases and J by 10 bases, with 8 bases between the two germline ends. Germline V gene sequence: CDR1 MNHNS, CDR2 SASEGT. The CDR3 has 11 amino acids. The CDR3 DNA reads as TGTGCCAGCAGTGAATTGTTTGGAGCTTTCTTT. Its protein is CASSELFGAFF.

This clonotype was observed many times. The chain joins TRBV4-3 to TRBJ1-5, with D hard to call. The CDR3 has 13 amino acids. In germline, CDR1 is LGHNA, CDR2 YSLEER. The V gene lost 3 bases and the J gene lost 3 bases, with 6 bases spanning the gap. The CDR3: CASSQANNQPQHF. DNA of the CDR3: TGCGCCAGCAGCCAGGCCAACAATCAGCCCCAGCATTTT.

This clonotype was recorded at least ten times. CDR3 sequence: CASIRHNEQFF. The DNA for the CDR3 is TGTGCCAGCATTCGGCACAATGAGCAGTTCTTC. The rearrangement links TRBV12-3 or TRBV12-4 to TRBJ2-1; no firm D call. The V gene lost 7 bases and the J gene lost 5 bases, with 6 bases spanning the gap. The CDR3 extends over 11 amino acids.